A selection of T cell receptor beta chains follows, all from one sample in a study of T cells after yellow fever vaccination. TCRdb called the 5' RACE reads again in MiXCR, with one record for every CDR3 protein. This table has 340,000 or so distinct CDR3 sequences, around 13% appearing once. Specimen: CD4+ T cells sorted from PBMCs, collected 15 days after the yellow fever booster vaccination. Receptors were obtained from a man aged 18 to 30 who received the YFV17D yellow fever vaccine. Each CDR3 is given with its conserved first and last residue. Fields, in order: clone size, V gene, D gene, CDR3 length, J gene, CDR3 protein, CDR3 DNA. A D gene is named only where the DNA matches it firmly. Size is stated for part of the rows, as once, few or many counts, or as a class when the clone is expanded.

clone_size: many
v_call: TRBV7-9
d_call: TRBD1
cdr3_length: 13
j_call: TRBJ1-1
cdr3_aa: CASSADRGTEAFF
cdr3_nt: TGTGCCAGCAGCGCGGACAGGGGCACTGAAGCTTTCTTT

clone_size: few
v_call: TRBV5-1
d_call: TRBD1
cdr3_length: 15
j_call: TRBJ2-7
cdr3_aa: CASSSLSGTAYEQYF
cdr3_nt: TGCGCCAGCAGCTCCCTATCGGGGACAGCCTACGAGCAGTACTTC

clone_size: -
v_call: TRBV7-9
d_call: -
cdr3_length: 13
j_call: TRBJ1-1
cdr3_aa: CASTTNMNTEAFF
cdr3_nt: TGTGCCAGCACCACTAACATGAACACTGAAGCTTTCTTT

clone_size: -
v_call: TRBV7-9
d_call: -
cdr3_length: 15
j_call: TRBJ1-6
cdr3_aa: CASSRSRGLGSPLHF
cdr3_nt: TGTGCCAGCAGCCGATCCAGGGGTCTCGGTTCACCCCTCCACTTT

clone_size: many
v_call: TRBV7-6
d_call: TRBD1
cdr3_length: 13
j_call: TRBJ2-2
cdr3_aa: CASSSDRSGELFF
cdr3_nt: TGTGCCAGCAGCTCGGACAGGTCCGGGGAGCTGTTTTTT

clone_size: -
v_call: TRBV7-2
d_call: -
cdr3_length: 13
j_call: TRBJ2-5
cdr3_aa: CASSPWAGETQYF
cdr3_nt: TGTGCCAGCAGCCCCTGGGCGGGTGAGACCCAGTACTTC

clone_size: few
v_call: TRBV27
d_call: TRBD1
cdr3_length: 17
j_call: TRBJ1-1
cdr3_aa: CASSQRGHGTGRTEAFF
cdr3_nt: TGTGCCAGCAGTCAACGCGGACACGGGACAGGGAGGACTGAAGCTTTCTTT

clone_size: few
v_call: TRBV2
d_call: -
cdr3_length: 13
j_call: TRBJ2-3
cdr3_aa: CASSQEATDTQYF
cdr3_nt: TGTGCAAGCAGTCAAGAGGCAACAGATACGCAGTATTTT

clone_size: many
v_call: TRBV20-1
d_call: TRBD2
cdr3_length: 17
j_call: TRBJ2-3
cdr3_aa: CSATTSGGDASTDTQYF
cdr3_nt: TGCAGTGCAACCACTAGCGGGGGGGACGCTAGCACAGATACGCAGTATTTT

clone_size: many
v_call: TRBV5-1
d_call: -
cdr3_length: 15
j_call: TRBJ2-6
cdr3_aa: CASSFDGGGANVLTF
cdr3_nt: TGCGCCAGCAGCTTCGACGGCGGTGGGGCCAACGTCCTGACTTTC

clone_size: -
v_call: TRBV7-7
d_call: -
cdr3_length: 14
j_call: TRBJ1-4
cdr3_aa: CASSPRERSEKLFF
cdr3_nt: TGTGCCAGCAGCCCCCGGGAACGGAGCGAAAAACTGTTTTTT

clone_size: -
v_call: TRBV7-2
d_call: -
cdr3_length: 13
j_call: TRBJ2-7
cdr3_aa: CASSLFTLPEQYF
cdr3_nt: TGTGCCAGCAGCTTATTTACCCTGCCCGAGCAGTACTTC

clone_size: -
v_call: TRBV27
d_call: -
cdr3_length: 14
j_call: TRBJ2-3
cdr3_aa: CASSIRPRDYTQYF
cdr3_nt: TGTGCCAGCAGTATCCGCCCCAGGGATTATACGCAGTATTTT

clone_size: -
v_call: TRBV7-2
d_call: TRBD2
cdr3_length: 16
j_call: TRBJ2-5
cdr3_aa: CASSLASGGRVETQYF
cdr3_nt: TGTGCCAGCAGCTTAGCTAGCGGGGGTAGGGTAGAGACCCAGTACTTC

clone_size: many
v_call: TRBV12-3/TRBV12-4
d_call: -
cdr3_length: 11
j_call: TRBJ2-7
cdr3_aa: CASSSTREQYF
cdr3_nt: TGTGCCAGCAGCTCTACGCGGGAGCAGTACTTC

clone_size: -
v_call: TRBV20-1
d_call: TRBD2
cdr3_length: 15
j_call: TRBJ2-7
cdr3_aa: CSARDPSGGSYEQYF
cdr3_nt: TGCAGTGCTAGAGATCCTAGCGGGGGCTCCTACGAGCAGTACTTC

clone_size: -
v_call: TRBV3-1
d_call: TRBD1
cdr3_length: 13
j_call: TRBJ2-7
cdr3_aa: CASSLPTGVVQYF
cdr3_nt: TGTGCCAGCAGCCTTCCGACAGGGGTGGTGCAGTACTTC

clone_size: -
v_call: TRBV28
d_call: TRBD1
cdr3_length: 17
j_call: TRBJ2-5
cdr3_aa: CASSFGGQGRIGETQYF
cdr3_nt: TGTGCCAGCAGTTTTGGTGGACAGGGACGGATCGGAGAGACCCAGTACTTC

clone_size: many
v_call: TRBV5-6
d_call: -
cdr3_length: 14
j_call: TRBJ2-7
cdr3_aa: CASSLVGSNYEQYF
cdr3_nt: TGTGCCAGCAGCTTGGTAGGCTCGAACTACGAGCAGTACTTC

clone_size: few
v_call: TRBV5-1
d_call: -
cdr3_length: 14
j_call: TRBJ1-6
cdr3_aa: CASSLFGLNSPLHF
cdr3_nt: TGCGCCAGCAGCTTGTTCGGACTCAATTCACCCCTCCACTTT

clone_size: -
v_call: TRBV21-1
d_call: -
cdr3_length: 15
j_call: TRBJ2-1
cdr3_aa: CASSKPGQGAAEQFF
cdr3_nt: TGTGCCAGCAGCAAACCGGGACAGGGTGCAGCGGAGCAGTTCTTC

clone_size: -
v_call: TRBV20-1
d_call: -
cdr3_length: 15
j_call: TRBJ2-5
cdr3_aa: CSATSRGKVQETQYF
cdr3_nt: TGCAGTGCTACCTCGCGGGGAAAAGTACAAGAGACCCAGTACTTC

clone_size: -
v_call: TRBV4-3
d_call: -
cdr3_length: 16
j_call: TRBJ1-2
cdr3_aa: CASSRQGLGGPYGYTF
cdr3_nt: TGCGCCAGCAGCCGGCAGGGGTTAGGCGGGCCCTATGGCTACACCTTC

clone_size: few
v_call: TRBV20-1
d_call: -
cdr3_length: 13
j_call: TRBJ1-4
cdr3_aa: CSTHREGNEKLFF
cdr3_nt: TGCAGTACACACAGGGAGGGGAATGAAAAACTGTTTTTT

clone_size: few
v_call: TRBV7-2
d_call: -
cdr3_length: 14
j_call: TRBJ1-1
cdr3_aa: CASSLEAQGLKAFF
cdr3_nt: TGTGCCAGCAGCTTAGAGGCACAGGGTCTCAAAGCTTTCTTT

clone_size: -
v_call: TRBV7-2
d_call: TRBD1
cdr3_length: 14
j_call: TRBJ2-7
cdr3_aa: CASSSWDSSYEQYF
cdr3_nt: TGTGCCAGCAGCTCTTGGGACAGCTCCTACGAGCAGTACTTC

clone_size: few
v_call: TRBV4-3
d_call: -
cdr3_length: 12
j_call: TRBJ2-7
cdr3_aa: CASSQGGRDRYF
cdr3_nt: TGCGCCAGCAGCCAAGGGGGTAGGGACCGATACTTC

clone_size: -
v_call: TRBV7-6
d_call: -
cdr3_length: 15
j_call: TRBJ2-1
cdr3_aa: CASSTRGQGYNEQFF
cdr3_nt: TGTGCCAGCAGCACGAGAGGGCAGGGGTACAATGAGCAGTTCTTC

clone_size: -
v_call: TRBV20-1
d_call: -
cdr3_length: 14
j_call: TRBJ2-3
cdr3_aa: CSARLPTRKDTQYF
cdr3_nt: TGCAGTGCTAGACTCCCGACTAGGAAAGATACGCAGTATTTT

clone_size: -
v_call: TRBV5-1
d_call: -
cdr3_length: 12
j_call: TRBJ2-3
cdr3_aa: CASSFDGDTQYF
cdr3_nt: TGCGCCAGCAGCTTCGATGGAGATACGCAGTATTTT

clone_size: -
v_call: TRBV27
d_call: -
cdr3_length: 18
j_call: TRBJ2-5
cdr3_aa: CASSLVGTGTTMRETQYF
cdr3_nt: TGTGCCAGCAGTCTTGTTGGAACCGGGACGACGATGAGGGAGACCCAGTACTTC

clone_size: -
v_call: TRBV4-2
d_call: TRBD2
cdr3_length: 15
j_call: TRBJ2-7
cdr3_aa: CASSGSGGPLYEQYF
cdr3_nt: TGTGCCAGCAGCGGAAGCGGGGGACCTCTCTACGAGCAGTACTTC

clone_size: -
v_call: TRBV7-2
d_call: TRBD1
cdr3_length: 18
j_call: TRBJ1-1
cdr3_aa: CASSGKAHQGVLNTEAFF
cdr3_nt: TGTGCCAGCAGCGGGAAAGCCCATCAGGGGGTTCTGAACACTGAAGCTTTCTTT

clone_size: -
v_call: TRBV9
d_call: -
cdr3_length: 16
j_call: TRBJ2-7
cdr3_aa: CASSGGPDPSAYEQYF
cdr3_nt: TGTGCCAGCAGCGGGGGGCCGGACCCTTCAGCCTACGAGCAGTACTTC

clone_size: many
v_call: TRBV18
d_call: TRBD2
cdr3_length: 15
j_call: TRBJ2-3
cdr3_aa: CASSPLSGTTDTQYF
cdr3_nt: TGTGCCAGCTCACCTCTCTCCGGGACTACCGATACGCAGTATTTT

clone_size: -
v_call: TRBV5-4
d_call: TRBD2
cdr3_length: 15
j_call: TRBJ2-7
cdr3_aa: CASSDPSGGAYEQYF
cdr3_nt: TGTGCCAGCAGCGATCCTAGCGGGGGGGCCTACGAGCAGTACTTC

clone_size: -
v_call: TRBV29-1
d_call: -
cdr3_length: 14
j_call: TRBJ2-5
cdr3_aa: CSVLSVAKQETQYF
cdr3_nt: TGCAGCGTCCTGAGTGTGGCAAAACAAGAGACCCAGTACTTC

clone_size: -
v_call: TRBV4-1
d_call: -
cdr3_length: 13
j_call: TRBJ1-2
cdr3_aa: CASSQLRFVGYTF
cdr3_nt: TGCGCCAGCAGCCAACTACGGTTCGTAGGCTACACCTTC

clone_size: -
v_call: TRBV4-2
d_call: TRBD2
cdr3_length: 17
j_call: TRBJ2-2
cdr3_aa: CASSQGAVAGDTGELFF
cdr3_nt: TGTGCCAGCAGCCAAGGGGCCGTAGCGGGAGACACCGGGGAGCTGTTTTTT

clone_size: few
v_call: TRBV6-5
d_call: TRBD1
cdr3_length: 14
j_call: TRBJ2-7
cdr3_aa: CASSRDRGDGWQYF
cdr3_nt: TGTGCCAGCAGCCGCGACAGGGGGGACGGATGGCAGTACTTC

clone_size: -
v_call: TRBV12-3/TRBV12-4
d_call: -
cdr3_length: 11
j_call: TRBJ2-2
cdr3_aa: CASSFRGELFF
cdr3_nt: TGTGCCAGCAGTTTTCGAGGGGAGCTGTTTTTT

clone_size: -
v_call: TRBV7-2
d_call: -
cdr3_length: 13
j_call: TRBJ2-3
cdr3_aa: CASKTPATDTQYF
cdr3_nt: TGTGCCAGCAAAACCCCAGCCACAGATACGCAGTATTTT

clone_size: many
v_call: TRBV29-1
d_call: -
cdr3_length: 11
j_call: TRBJ2-3
cdr3_aa: CSVDRSDTQYF
cdr3_nt: TGCAGCGTTGACAGGTCAGATACGCAGTATTTT